The 2 T cell receptor beta chains below come from one sample, sequenced in a study of Graves' ophthalmopathy and Graves' hyperthyroidism listed by TCRdb under 2018. TCRdb names Illumina HiSeq 2000 as the instrument used. TCR beta CDR3 regions were amplified from RNA transcripts for repertoire sequencing. The first round of RT-PCR was done with HTBI primers and the Qiagen OneStep RT-PCR kit, and was followed by a second round of multiplex PCR, then size selection and purification. TCRdb trimmed the raw reads at Q25, called clones with MiXCR and kept productive beta chains. CDR3 protein sequences are deduplicated, and each keeps its most common genes and DNA. The sample yields over a million distinct CDR3 sequences; about two fifths were counted once. The ten largest clones take up 8.5% to 14% of the sample. The sequencing sample was made of peripheral blood or thyroid tissue (not recorded which). Receptor source: an adult man with Graves' hyperthyroidism.

This clonotype was found many times. The CDR3 DNA is TGTGCCAGCAGTTTACTCGGTTCTGGAAACACCATATATTTT. This sequence encodes CASSLLGSGNTIYF. J is TRBJ1-3 and V is TRBV12-3 or TRBV12-4; unclear D gene. Trimming took 2 bases from V and 1 from J, leaving 6 bases between them. This CDR3 comprises 14 residues.

This clonotype was recorded at least ten times. The CDR3 bases are TGTGCCAGCAGTTTAGGACTGGACGGCGTCGTGGGTGAAGCTTTCTTT. Translating it yields CASSLGLDGVVGEAFF. The chain couples TRBV12-3 or TRBV12-4 to TRBJ1-1; D not resolved. The CDR3 contains 16 residues. Trimming removed 1 base at V and 7 bases at J, with 19 bases between.